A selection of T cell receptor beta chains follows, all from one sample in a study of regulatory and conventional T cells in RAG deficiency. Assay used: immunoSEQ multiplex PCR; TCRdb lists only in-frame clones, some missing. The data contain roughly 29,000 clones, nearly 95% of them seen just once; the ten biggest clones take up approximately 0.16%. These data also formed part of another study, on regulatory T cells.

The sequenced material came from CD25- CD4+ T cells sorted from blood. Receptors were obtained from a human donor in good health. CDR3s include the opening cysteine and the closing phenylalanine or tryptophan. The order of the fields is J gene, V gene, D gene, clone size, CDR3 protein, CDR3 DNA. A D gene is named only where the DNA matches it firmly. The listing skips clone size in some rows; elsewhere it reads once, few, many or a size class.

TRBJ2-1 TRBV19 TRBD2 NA CASSIEVTTGGEQFF TGTGCCAGTAGTATAGAGGTCACCACGGGAGGTGAGCAGTTCTTC
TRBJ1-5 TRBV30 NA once CAWSKGRGNQPQHF TGTGCCTGGAGTAAGGGGAGGGGCAATCAGCCCCAGCATTTT
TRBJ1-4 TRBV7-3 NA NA CASSAPGRGQEKLFF TGTGCCAGCAGCGCACCCGGCAGGGGACAAGAAAAACTGTTTTTT
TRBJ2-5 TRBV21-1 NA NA CASNKDRRETQYF TGTGCCAGCAACAAGGACAGGCGGGAGACCCAGTACTTC
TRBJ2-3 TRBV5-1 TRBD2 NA CASSPGTSQNTQYF TGCGCCAGCAGCCCCGGGACTAGCCAAAATACGCAGTATTTT
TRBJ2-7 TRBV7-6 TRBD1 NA CASSAMSGTGPYEQYF TGTGCCAGCAGCGCCATGTCCGGGACAGGGCCCTACGAGCAGTACTTC
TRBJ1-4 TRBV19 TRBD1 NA CASSIDWTGGKLFF TGTGCCAGTAGTATAGACTGGACAGGGGGAAAACTGTTTTTT
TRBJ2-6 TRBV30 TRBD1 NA CAWSVLRQGASSGANVLTF TGTGCCTGGAGTGTACTTAGACAGGGGGCTTCCTCTGGGGCCAACGTCCTGACTTTC
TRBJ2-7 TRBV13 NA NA CASSLGEVWAGSSSYEQYF TGTGCCAGCAGCTTAGGTGAGGTCTGGGCGGGGTCGAGCTCCTACGAGCAGTACTTC
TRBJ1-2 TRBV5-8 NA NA CASSLGARGIYGYTF TGTGCCAGCAGCCTAGGAGCACGAGGGATCTATGGCTACACCTTC
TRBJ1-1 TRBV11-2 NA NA CASSLAPSGLNTEAFF TGTGCCAGCAGCTTAGCACCGTCCGGGTTGAACACTGAAGCTTTCTTT
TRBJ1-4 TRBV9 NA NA CASSVDQGSGLFF TGTGCCAGCAGCGTAGATCAGGGTAGCGGATTGTTTTTT
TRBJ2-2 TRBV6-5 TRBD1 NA CASAPPGQGTRELFF TGTGCCAGCGCGCCCCCGGGACAGGGAACGCGGGAGCTGTTTTTT
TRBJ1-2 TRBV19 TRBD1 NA CASSLSGTGVSANYGYTF TGTGCCAGTTCCCTCAGTGGGACAGGGGTTTCGGCTAACTATGGCTACACCTTC
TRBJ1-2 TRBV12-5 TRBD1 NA CASSAGTGPYDYGYTF TGTGCTAGTAGTGCCGGGACAGGGCCTTATGACTATGGCTACACCTTC
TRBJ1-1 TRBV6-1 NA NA CASITDRGSTEAFF TGTGCCAGCATCACCGACAGAGGTAGCACTGAAGCTTTCTTT
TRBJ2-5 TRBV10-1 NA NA CASSENKGGQETQYF TGCGCCAGCAGTGAAAATAAGGGGGGGCAAGAGACCCAGTACTTC
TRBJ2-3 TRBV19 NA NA CASSMAGSTDTQYF TGTGCCAGTAGTATGGCAGGCAGCACAGATACGCAGTATTTT
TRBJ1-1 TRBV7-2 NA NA CASSLGWSFMNTEAFF TGTGCCAGCAGCTTAGGCTGGAGCTTCATGAACACTGAAGCTTTCTTT
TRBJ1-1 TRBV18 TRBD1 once CASSSGQLNTEAFF TGTGCCAGCTCCTCGGGACAGCTGAACACTGAAGCTTTCTTT
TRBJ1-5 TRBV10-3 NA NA CAISGDSQRANQPQHF TGTGCCATCAGCGGGGACTCCCAACGGGCCAATCAGCCCCAGCATTTT
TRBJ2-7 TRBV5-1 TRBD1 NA CASSLETGGRGGQYF TGCGCCAGCAGCTTGGAGACAGGGGGAAGGGGTGGGCAGTACTTC